A selection of T cell receptor beta chains follows, all from one sample in a study of blood T cell repertoires in COVID-19. TCRdb's table, derived via immunoSEQ multiplex PCR, lists solely in-frame clones and lacks some. The table has some 80,000 clones, around 80% seen once. Material for sequencing was peripheral blood. Source of these receptors: an elderly woman with active or convalescent COVID-19. Each CDR3 is given with its conserved first and last residue. The D gene is left open where the match is weak. Not every row has a clone size; where given, it reads once, few, many or a size class.

TRBD1	TRBV4-1	TRBJ1-2	few	TGCGCCAGCAGCCATGAAACCGGGACAGGGCACCACTATGGCTACACCTTC	CASSHETGTGHHYGYTF
-	TRBV28	TRBJ1-5	-	TGTGCCAGTACACAGGGTCAAAATCAGCCCCAGCATTTT	CASTQGQNQPQHF
-	TRBV7-6	TRBJ2-5	-	TGTGCCAGCAGCTTACGGACGGGGGAGACCCAGTACTTC	CASSLRTGETQYF
TRBD2	TRBV11-2	TRBJ2-4	-	TGTGCCAGCAGCCCAGGGACTAGCGGGGGGGGCATTCAGTACTTC	CASSPGTSGGGIQYF
TRBD1	TRBV5-6	TRBJ1-2	-	TGTGCCAGCTTCCAGGGGGCGTCCCCCTATGGCTACACCTTC	CASFQGASPYGYTF
-	TRBV4-3	TRBJ1-2	-	TGCGCCAGCAGCCAAGAGCTCCAGGGGAGGGTGGGTGGCTATGGCTACACCTTC	CASSQELQGRVGGYGYTF
-	TRBV30	TRBJ1-2	-	TGTGCCTGGAGTGTACAGACAGGCCGGGGCTACACCTTC	CAWSVQTGRGYTF
-	TRBV19	TRBJ2-1	many	TGTGCCAGTAGTATAGCCGGGACTCTGGTCAATGAGCAGTTCTTC	CASSIAGTLVNEQFF
-	TRBV9	TRBJ1-5	-	TGTGCCAGCAGCTCGGGCGGGGGCCATCAGCCCCAGCATTTT	CASSSGGGHQPQHF
TRBD1	TRBV10-3	TRBJ1-1	once	TGTGCCATCAGGTCGACAGGGCTCACTGAAGCTTTCTTT	CAIRSTGLTEAFF
-	TRBV30	TRBJ1-5	few	TGTGCCTGGAGTGGACAGAGAATAAATCAGCCCCAGCATTTT	CAWSGQRINQPQHF
-	TRBV9	TRBJ1-3	few	TGTGCCAGCAGCGTAGCCCAACGGGGAAACACCATATATTTT	CASSVAQRGNTIYF
-	TRBV3-1/TRBV3-2	TRBJ2-2	-	TGTGCCAGCAGCCAACGGGACACAGCGGCATCGAGGGAGCTGTTTTTT	CASSQRDTAASRELFF
-	TRBV29-1	TRBJ2-6	few	TGCAGCGGGGGGGTAGTTGAGTCTGGGGCCAACGTCCTGACTTTC	CSGGVVESGANVLTF
-	TRBV30	TRBJ2-3	-	TGTGCCTGGAGTGTAGGGGCAGATACGCAGTATTTT	CAWSVGADTQYF
-	TRBV9	TRBJ1-1	-	TGTGCCAGCAGCCCCCAAGCAAGGGGGACGAACACTGAAGCTTTCTTT	CASSPQARGTNTEAFF
-	TRBV3-1/TRBV3-2	TRBJ2-7	-	TGTGCCAGCAGCCACCAAAGGAGGGAAGAGCAGTACTTC	CASSHQRREEQYF
-	TRBV27	TRBJ1-6	-	TGTGCCAGCAGTTACCTCTCTAGCTCCTATAATTCACCCCTCCACTTT	CASSYLSSSYNSPLHF
-	TRBV4-3	TRBJ1-6	-	TGCGCCAGCAGCCAAATGGACAGTAATAATTCACCCCTCCACTTT	CASSQMDSNNSPLHF
TRBD1	TRBV7-2	TRBJ1-2	-	TGTGCCAGCAGCGGCACAGGGGCGCCGTCCTATGGCTACACCTTC	CASSGTGAPSYGYTF
-	TRBV10-3	TRBJ2-7	-	TGTGCCATCAGTGAGCCGACAGGTTCCCTCTACGAGCAGTACTTC	CAISEPTGSLYEQYF
-	TRBV9	TRBJ1-3	once	TGTGCCAGCAGCCCCCAGGGGCCAGCCCTCTCTGGAAACACCATATATTTT	CASSPQGPALSGNTIYF
TRBD1	TRBV7-9	TRBJ1-1	-	TGTGCCAGCAGCTCTTGGACAGGCGACTCGGGTACTGAAGCTTTCTTT	CASSSWTGDSGTEAFF
-	TRBV11-2	TRBJ1-5	-	TGTGCCAGCAGCTTAGATACAATTAATCGGCCCCAGCATTTT	CASSLDTINRPQHF
TRBD1	TRBV3-1/TRBV3-2	TRBJ1-2	-	TGTGCCAGCAGCCATAGGACAGGGACTAACTATGGCTACACCTTC	CASSHRTGTNYGYTF
TRBD2	TRBV29-1	TRBJ2-5	-	TGCAGCGTTGTTAGCGGGGGCTACCAAGAGACCCAGTACTTC	CSVVSGGYQETQYF
TRBD2	TRBV28	TRBJ2-5	-	TGTGCCAGCAGTTCCCAAGGGGAGGGCGGGACCCAGTACTTC	CASSSQGEGGTQYF
TRBD2	TRBV5-6	TRBJ2-7	once	TGTGCCAGCAGCTTGGCCTACGGGGGGGTTTTGTACGAGCAGTACTTC	CASSLAYGGVLYEQYF
-	TRBV5-1	TRBJ2-7	-	TGCGCCAGCAGCTTCCCAGACTCCTACGAGCAGTACTTC	CASSFPDSYEQYF
TRBD2	TRBV4-3	TRBJ2-7	few	TGCGCCAGCAGCCAAGGGACTAGCGGGTACGAGCAGTACTTC	CASSQGTSGYEQYF
TRBD1	TRBV19	TRBJ2-4	-	TGTGCCAGCCTGGACAGGGTGAACATTCAGTACTTC	CASLDRVNIQYF
-	TRBV18	TRBJ1-5	few	TGTGCCAGCTCAGTATCGGGTTCGAGTCAGCCCCAGCATTTT	CASSVSGSSQPQHF
-	TRBV3-1/TRBV3-2	TRBJ2-7	few	TGTGCCAGCAGCCAAGATCGGAGGCTATACGAGCAGTACTTC	CASSQDRRLYEQYF
TRBD1	TRBV7-9	TRBJ2-2	hyperexpanded	TGTGCCAGCAGCGCTACAGGGGCCGGGGAGCTGTTTTTT	CASSATGAGELFF
-	TRBV27	TRBJ2-4	once	TGTGCCAGCAAAGGGGGGGCTCGGAACATTCAGTACTTC	CASKGGARNIQYF
TRBD1	TRBV29-1	TRBJ1-4	few	TGCAGCGTTTCCCCGGGACAGGGGGCGGAACTGTTTTTT	CSVSPGQGAELFF
-	TRBV20-1	TRBJ2-3	-	TGCAGTGCTAGTTACCAGGGCACAGATACGCAGTATTTT	CSASYQGTDTQYF
-	TRBV5-1	TRBJ2-5	few	TGCGCCAGCAGCTTGGCCGAACTAGCAGGAGAGACCCAGTACTTC	CASSLAELAGETQYF
TRBD1	TRBV6-1	TRBJ1-3	-	TGTGCCAGCAGTGAAGCCTGGACAGGGGGAAACACCATATATTTT	CASSEAWTGGNTIYF
TRBD1	TRBV10-3	TRBJ2-3	-	TGTGCCATCAGGGGGACGACAGGGGGCTCAGATACGCAGTATTTT	CAIRGTTGGSDTQYF
-	TRBV19	TRBJ2-2	-	TGTGCCAGTAGTACCCTCCAATTTTATGACAGGAACACCGGGGAGCTGTTTTTT	CASSTLQFYDRNTGELFF
-	TRBV14	TRBJ2-1	many	TGTGCCAGCAGCAACCGGGACAACGTTCACAATGAGCAGTTCTTC	CASSNRDNVHNEQFF
TRBD1	TRBV7-8	TRBJ1-6	few	TGTGCCAGCAGCCCCCCCCAAACAGGGGGCTATAATTCACCCCTCCACTTT	CASSPPQTGGYNSPLHF
-	TRBV10-3	TRBJ1-2	-	TGTGCCATCAGTGAGTCAGGGGGTCGTATTTTCTATGGCTACACCTTC	CAISESGGRIFYGYTF